Sequencing of this T cell receptor beta chain was carried out in a study of T cell responses to AZD1222 COVID-19 vaccine (dated by TCRdb to about 2021). About the investigation overall: TCR sequencing was performed for 230 to 250 trial participants, of whom around 200 were given two doses of AZD1222 and around 25 were given two doses of MenACWY control vaccine. Enrollment into the trials was organized by age into subgroups of 18-55, 56-69 and 70-plus years, and those subgroups contained about 160, 30 and 59 TCR-sequenced participants, respectively.

Concerning this clone itself: The clone's antigen remains unknown. No base quality values were provided; no much bigger clone lies one nucleotide off.

The sample's time point label, decoded: about 28 days (+/-7) after the second vaccine dose. AZD1222 recipients with second doses at about 4 weeks or about 12 weeks were pooled, because spike-specific TCR depth and breadth did not differ between schedules. Vaccinee samples came from UK trials COV001 and COV002, including a single-blind randomized controlled phase 2/3 trial of AZD1222 (ChAdOx1 nCoV-19) in healthy adults. Trial participant PBMC samples were collected at day 0 and day 28 after the second dose for TCRbeta chain sequencing. Overall study results and their limits: Because no day 14 peak-response samples were available, repertoires were characterized only after the peak T cell response. Spike-specific TCR breadth and depth rose significantly after two AZD1222 doses compared with day 0 and with MenACWY recipients. Vaccine-associated CD4 TCRs spanned the whole spike protein, with dominant responses in regions 160-218 and 743-854. Conclusions about previously exposed vaccinees are limited because only six or seven AZD1222 recipients were SARS-CoV-2 seropositive at baseline. In the small 56-69-year group, the increase in depth fell short of significance, most likely because of low power. Participants were mostly white British and included more females than males, and it was suggested by the authors that clonal diversity may have been underestimated. Nearly half of unique spike-specific TCRs reportedly recognized epitopes outside regions mutated in the B.1.351 and B.1.1.7 variants.

The CDR3 regions of human TCRbeta chains were subjected to immunosequencing. Turning to the authors' computational methods: TCRs in the repertoires were compared against a reference library of SARS-CoV-2-specific TCRs that had been generated with the MIRA antigen-specificity platform. Breadth was defined as the fraction of unique TCRs that were SARS-CoV-2-associated. Depth was defined as the fraction of total T cells that were SARS-CoV-2-associated. Using the MIRA data, every spike-specific TCR was mapped to the spike region that the TCR reacted to and assigned to either a CD4 or a CD8 class. Log10-transformed breadth and depth values were compared by one-way ANOVA with Sidak's multiple comparisons tests. TCRdb's version of the immuneACCESS table is confined to in-frame rearrangements and falls short of the full clone set. An unresolved V gene accounts for under half of the shortfall where checked; the remainder is of unknown origin. V and J calls and clone size are those listed in that table; D and trimming were worked out from the DNA. A total of tens of thousands of clones appear in this sample, nearly 80% of them only once. Just under 5% of the sample belongs to the ten largest clones.

V and J are truncated by 0 bases and 5 bases respectively, leaving an intervening sequence of 11 bases. Measured from the cysteine to the phenylalanine, the CDR3 is 15 residues long. Only the CDR3 DNA is retained, 45 bases long and in frame from the first base. The germline V gene (reference sequence) yields LGHDT for CDR1 and YNNKEL for CDR2. The V gene is TRBV3-1 (or the pseudogene TRBV3-2) and the J gene is TRBJ2-1; the D gene is possibly TRBD1 or TRBD2, each agreeing over 5 bases. The sequence was obtained from an adult who received the AZD1222 COVID-19 vaccine. Source: peripheral blood, taken 28 days after the second AZD1222 dose. The DNA sequence is given as TGTGCCAGCAGCCAAGACTCGGGACGCCACAATGAGCAGTTCTTC. Its translation is CASSQDSGRHNEQFF.